One and the same sample provided the 22 T cell receptor beta chains below, sequenced in a study of cytotoxic CD8 clonotypes in ibrutinib-treated CLL. Profiled with immunoSEQ multiplex PCR; TCRdb holds only in-frame clones, not every one. The data hold 90,000 to 100,000 clones, with approximately 82% observed a single time. This specimen consisted of PBMCs, obtained after 12 months of ibrutinib treatment. The origin of the receptors is a human donor with chronic lymphocytic leukemia.

V is TRBV7-2 and J is TRBJ1-4; 8 bases fit TRBD1. The CDR3 loop spans 14 amino acids. Unmatched junction bases numbered 9, after V lost 5 bases and J lost 10 bases. Per the germline V gene, CDR1 is SGHTA and CDR2 is FQGNSA. CDR3 in amino acids: CASSQTGGEAKLFF. Here the CDR3 DNA reads TGTGCCAGCAGCCAAACAGGGGGGGAAGCAAAACTGTTTTTT.

The chain recombines TRBV28 with TRBJ1-1; unclear D gene. The V end was cut by 6 bases, the J end by 5 bases, with 13 bases between. Germline V gives CDR1 MDHEN, CDR2 SYDVKM. This CDR3 is 13 amino acids long. The CDR3 reads CASRPPKGTEAFF. The DNA for the CDR3 is TGTGCCAGCAGACCCCCTAAGGGAACTGAAGCTTTCTTT.

This clone has just a few counts. The chain employs TRBV27 and TRBJ2-7; 11 bases agree with TRBD1. This CDR3 has 15 amino acids. Per germline, CDR1 MNHEY and CDR2 SMNVEV (reference sequence). Trimming took 3 bases from V and 3 from J; bases not matched to a gene: 4. The CDR3 is CASSFKGTGGYEQYF. As DNA, the CDR3 is TGTGCCAGCAGTTTTAAGGGGACAGGGGGCTACGAGCAGTACTTC.

The chain recombines TRBV28 with TRBJ1-5, with D unresolved. CDR3 length: 15 residues. The V end lost 5 bases, the J end lost 1 base, and 12 bases lay between the germline ends. Germline CDR1 reads MDHEN; CDR2 reads SYDVKM. The CDR3 nucleotides are TGTGCCAGCAGTACCGGGAGATTGAGCAATCAGCCCCAGCATTTT. Translating gives CASSTGRLSNQPQHF.

The CDR3 here is CASSTRQGGQTNYGYTF. The CDR3 coding sequence is TGTGCCAGCAGCACCCGACAGGGGGGTCAAACTAACTATGGCTACACCTTC. The rearrangement links TRBV7-8 to TRBJ1-2; 9 nucleotides line up with TRBD1. Germline V gene lookup returns CDR1 SGHVS and CDR2 FQNEAQ. This CDR3 spans 17 amino acids. The junction had 10 bases not matched to a gene; V was cut back by 5 bases and J by 0 bases.

The chain couples TRBV10-3 to TRBJ1-6; D remains unclear. The CDR3 is made up of 14 amino acids. The V end was cut by 4 bases, the J end by 5 bases, with 9 bases between. CDR1 ENHRY and CDR2 SYGVKD come from the germline V gene. This chain's CDR3 is CAISVRPDNSPLHF. The CDR3 nucleotides are TGTGCCATCAGTGTTCGCCCGGATAATTCACCCCTCCACTTT.

This chain connects TRBV10-3 to TRBJ1-1; no firm D call. Germline CDR1 is ENHRY and CDR2 is SYGVKD. Trimming stripped 6 bases from V and 1 base from J, with 9 bases between. CDR3 length equals 13 residues. CDR3 nucleotides: TGTGCCATCAGGTTCGAGGAGAACACTGAAGCTTTCTTT. This gives the protein CAIRFEENTEAFF.

This clone was found a few times. The chain couples TRBV18 to TRBJ1-5; D unclear. Germline loops: CDR1 KGHSH, CDR2 LQKENI. The CDR3 spans 16 residues. The germline V and J ends were trimmed by 3 bases and 6 bases, with 18 bases remaining between them. In nucleotides, the CDR3 is TGTGCCAGCTCACCTAGCGACGGTATTACTGGTCAGCCCCAGCATTTT. The encoded protein is CASSPSDGITGQPQHF.

This clone came up a few times. In nucleotides, the CDR3 is TGTGCCAGCAGCCAAGGGACAGCTCATAATTCACCCCTCCACTTT. Protein product: CASSQGTAHNSPLHF. The chain carries TRBV14 and TRBJ1-6; weak D call: TRBD1 (6 bases). The CDR3 consists of 15 residues. Germline V CDR1 and CDR2: SGHDN, FVKESK. Trimming removed 1 base at V and 5 bases at J, with 9 bases between.

The chain links TRBV30 to TRBJ2-7; 9 bases are shared with TRBD2. There are 14 residues in the CDR3. Trimming took 1 base from V and 2 from J; bases not matched to a gene: 3. Germline CDR1 reads GTSNPN; CDR2 reads SVGIG (reference sequence). CDR3 sequence (DNA): TGTGCCTGGAGTGGAAAGCGGGGGGCCTACGAGCAGTACTTC. This translates into CAWSGKRGAYEQYF.

The gene calls are TRBV5-1 and TRBJ2-5; D call uncertain. Per germline, CDR1 SGHRS and CDR2 YFSETQ. There are 13 residues in the CDR3. Trimming took 2 bases from V and 4 from J, leaving 9 bases between them. CDR3 sequence reads: CASSFGLGETQYF. The CDR3, as DNA: TGCGCCAGCAGCTTCGGATTAGGAGAGACCCAGTACTTC.

The CDR3 nucleotides are TGTGCCAGCAGTCCCCAGACGGGGACAGAAGACACCGGGGAGCTGTTTTTT. This codes for CASSPQTGTEDTGELFF. V gene TRBV7-3 combines with J gene TRBJ2-2; TRBD1 matches at 7 bases. Unmatched junction bases numbered 13, after V lost 6 bases and J lost 3 bases. Germline CDR1 SGHTA, CDR2 FQGTGA. CDR3 size: 17 residues.

The chain uses TRBV7-2 and TRBJ1-1, with D possibly matching TRBD1 (5 bases). CDR1 SGHTA and CDR2 FQGNSA come from the germline V gene. V was shortened by 5 bases and J by 5 bases, with 18 bases between the two germline ends. This CDR3 region has 15 residues. The CDR3 DNA follows: TGTGCCAGCAGCCCGTTAGGGGCCGGGGCGACTGAAGCTTTCTTT. Its translation is CASSPLGAGATEAFF.

This clone was counted only a few times. This chain joins TRBV19 and TRBJ1-1, with 8 bases lining up with TRBD1. This CDR3 spans 13 amino acids. Germline assignment: CDR1 LNHDA and CDR2 SQIVND (reference sequence). The junction had 7 bases not matched to a gene; V was cut back by 9 bases and J by 4 bases. DNA for the CDR3: TGTGCCAGCACTTACAGGGGGATCACTGAAGCTTTCTTT. Translating gives CASTYRGITEAFF.

Comments on this clone: This likely comes from a read error, as the CDR3 has no conserved phenylalanine or tryptophan at its end. The V gene is TRBV6-4, the J gene TRBJ1-1; D may be TRBD1 (6 bases). The V and J ends lost 7 bases and 0 bases respectively, with 21 bases between them. Germline lookup yields CDR1 MRHNA and CDR2 SNTAGT. This CDR3 is built from 17 residues. CDR3 loop: CASTSRGRSLMNTEAFL. For the CDR3, the DNA is TGTGCCAGCACCAGTAGGGGGAGGAGCCTCATGAACACTGAAGCTTTCCTT.

V gene TRBV5-4 combines with J gene TRBJ1-1; D uncertain. In germline, CDR1 is SGHNT, CDR2 YYREEE (reference sequence). V shed 2 bases and J shed 0 bases, with 8 bases lying between them. CDR3 length: 14 amino acids. The CDR3 reads CASSFSLLNTEAFF. CDR3 in DNA: TGTGCCAGCAGCTTCAGCCTATTGAACACTGAAGCTTTCTTT.

V and J are TRBV30 and TRBJ2-7; D is uncertain. The germline V and J ends were trimmed by 0 bases and 6 bases, with 6 bases remaining between them. The germline V gene has CDR1 GTSNPN and CDR2 SVGIG (reference sequence). The CDR3 has 11 amino acids. This CDR3 reads CAWSVGIEQYF. CDR3 sequence (DNA): TGTGCCTGGAGTGTAGGTATCGAGCAGTACTTC.

The rearrangement joins TRBV5-1 to TRBJ2-1; 10 positions agree with TRBD2. This CDR3 comprises 14 residues. The V gene's germline CDR1 is SGHRS and CDR2 YFSETQ. Unmatched junction bases numbered 10, after V lost 3 bases and J lost 13 bases. CDR3: CASSWLAGESDQFF. In nucleotides, the CDR3 is TGCGCCAGCAGCTGGCTAGCGGGGGAATCGGACCAGTTCTTC.

J is TRBJ2-3 and V is TRBV18; 7 bases are shared with TRBD1. This CDR3 contains 15 residues. J lost 2 bases, V lost 4 bases, and 6 bases had no gene match. The germline V gene encodes CDR1 KGHSH and CDR2 LQKENI. The CDR3 region is CASSRITGATDTQYF. The CDR3 region has the DNA TGTGCCAGCTCACGGATAACAGGGGCCACAGATACGCAGTATTTT.

This rearrangement joins TRBV7-2 to TRBJ1-3, with TRBD1 identical over 11 bases. V lost 5 bases and J lost 2; bases outside the gene matches: 2. From germline, CDR1 is SGHTA and CDR2 FQGNSA. The CDR3 has 15 amino acids. DNA for the CDR3: TGTGCCAGCAGCGCGGGACAGGGGGCTGGAAACACCATATATTTT. It yields the protein CASSAGQGAGNTIYF.

This chain links TRBV28 with TRBJ1-1; 9 nucleotides align to TRBD1. Germline V gene sequence: CDR1 MDHEN, CDR2 SYDVKM. V shed 8 bases, J shed 1 base, and the junction held 5 bases outside the gene matches. CDR3 length: 14 amino acids. In DNA, the CDR3 is TGTGCCAGCTACACAGGGGGCGGGAACACTGAAGCTTTCTTT. Amino acid sequence: CASYTGGGNTEAFF.

The chain joins TRBV11-3 to TRBJ1-1; D is perhaps TRBD1 (6 bases). This CDR3 comprises 13 residues. V lost 5 bases, J lost 5 bases, and 12 bases lay in between. Per the germline V gene, CDR1 is SGHNT and CDR2 is YENEEA. CDR3 protein: CASSTRGLTEAFF. CDR3 nucleotide sequence: TGTGCCAGCAGCACCAGGGGTTTGACTGAAGCTTTCTTT.